The TCR beta chain under discussion was sequenced for a study of cytomegalovirus exposure and HLA in healthy donors. Study background: Earlier, approximately 110 million unique TCR beta sequences were recovered from approximately 200 million T cells by an analysis.

Every donor was a healthy person donating bone marrow. Findings and limits, study-wide: Cytomegalovirus-associated status was assigned to roughly 160 TCR beta chains.

Comment on this clone: The target antigen is unknown.

PCR used 60 Vbeta primers and 13 Jbeta primers. Generated by immunoSEQ multiplex PCR, the TCRdb table keeps only in-frame clones and is missing some. The sample consists of roughly 110,000 clones, 60% to 75% of them appearing once. CDR1 is SSHAT, CDR2 FNYEAQ, per germline (reference sequence). Trimming at V came to 5 bases and at J to 6 bases, leaving 5 bases not matched to a gene. This CDR3 comprises 13 residues. V gene TRBV7-7 combines with J gene TRBJ2-7; TRBD1 matches 9 bases. Sequencing was performed on PBMCs. This sequence was found in a man aged 25 to 40 in good health and CMV-seronegative. CDR3 in DNA: TGTGCCAGCAGCCGGGACAGGGACAGCGAGCAGTACTTC. It translates to CASSRDRDSEQYF.